This T cell receptor beta chain emerged from a study of T cell responses to AZD1222 COVID-19 vaccine. Overall study context: Pooling covered second doses at about 4 or about 12 weeks.

This CDR3 contains 16 residues. Germline values: CDR1 MGHDK, CDR2 SYGVNS. V was shortened by 0 bases and J by 1 base, with 9 bases between the two germline ends. Assay used: immunoSEQ multiplex PCR; TCRdb lists only in-frame clones, some missing. The repertoire includes about 99,000 clones, more than 90% of them detected once, and roughly 13% sits in the top ten. The V gene is TRBV25-1, the J gene TRBJ2-2; D perhaps matches TRBD2 (6 bases). The TCR sequence derives from an adult in good health. The sequences come from peripheral blood, collected on day 0 of AZD1222 vaccination. Here the CDR3 reads CASSEYFGGNTGELFF. CDR3 coding DNA: TGTGCCAGCAGTGAATATTTCGGGGGGAACACCGGGGAGCTGTTTTTT.